This is a list of T cell receptor beta chains from one sample in a study of control samples from healthy donors and cancer patients. Generated by immunoSEQ multiplex PCR, the TCRdb table keeps only in-frame clones and is missing some. In the table there are roughly 130,000 clones, 80% to 95% of which are singletons. Sequences were obtained from blood. Every receptor here comes from a man under 40 in good health. Each CDR3 is given with its conserved first and last residue. A D gene is named only where the DNA matches it firmly. Clone size is given for some rows only: seen once, a few or many times, or a class if the clone is expanded.

d_gene,abundance,j_gene,v_gene,CDR3nt,CDR3aa
TRBD2,.,TRBJ2-1,TRBV7-3,TGTGCCAGCAGCACCCTTCCGGGACTAGCGGGAGGGCCCCAGGGTTACAGTGAGCAGTTCTTC,CASSTLPGLAGGPQGYSEQFF
TRBD1,.,TRBJ2-5,TRBV11-2,TGTGCCAGCAGCCCCGGACAGGGGAGGCAAGAGACCCAGTACTTC,CASSPGQGRQETQYF
TRBD2,once,TRBJ2-1,TRBV9,TGTGCCAGCAGCGACGGACTAGCGGGCTGGGGGGTGGAGCAGTTCTTC,CASSDGLAGWGVEQFF
.,once,TRBJ1-2,TRBV2,TGTGCCAGCAGTGAAGCGACAGGCGATTATGGCTACACCTTC,CASSEATGDYGYTF
.,once,TRBJ2-3,TRBV7-3,TGTGCCAGCAGCGTCCTTAAAACAGATACGCAGTATTTT,CASSVLKTDTQYF
.,.,TRBJ1-5,TRBV27,TGTGCCAGCAGTTTCTCGGACAGAGTCGATCAGCCCCAGCATTTT,CASSFSDRVDQPQHF
.,once,TRBJ2-3,TRBV27,TGTGCCAGCAGTTTAGGCCCGCTGAGGGATCTTAGCACAGATACGCAGTATTTT,CASSLGPLRDLSTDTQYF
TRBD2,.,TRBJ2-7,TRBV7-8,TGTGCCAGCAGCTCCGGGACTAGTGGGTACGAGCAGTACTTC,CASSSGTSGYEQYF
.,.,TRBJ2-3,TRBV28,TGTGCCAGCAGTTCTCCCACAGATACGCAGTATTTT,CASSSPTDTQYF
TRBD2,.,TRBJ2-1,TRBV11-3,TGTGCCAGCAGCCTTAACGGGGGGGACGTCATTGAGCAGTTCTTC,CASSLNGGDVIEQFF
TRBD2,.,TRBJ2-1,TRBV11-2,TGTGCCAGCAGCTTGCCTCTAGCGGGAGCGTTCAATGAGCAGTTCTTC,CASSLPLAGAFNEQFF
.,.,TRBJ2-1,TRBV12-3/TRBV12-4,TGTGCCAGCAGTTTAAATCGGGGTCTCGAGCAGTTCTTC,CASSLNRGLEQFF
.,.,TRBJ2-2,TRBV19,TGTGCCAGTAGTATAAAGTCTAGACAGTCCGGGGAGCTGTTTTTT,CASSIKSRQSGELFF
.,.,TRBJ2-5,TRBV7-9,TGTGCCAGCAGCTTTATGGTCACGGGACGGGGGGAGACCCAGTACTTC,CASSFMVTGRGETQYF
.,.,TRBJ1-6,TRBV5-8,TGTGCCAGCAGCCTTCCCGTACCCCTGAATTCACCCCTCCACTTT,CASSLPVPLNSPLHF
TRBD1,.,TRBJ1-3,TRBV30,TGTGCCTGGAGAGGGACAGCTGGAAACACCATATATTTT,CAWRGTAGNTIYF
.,.,TRBJ2-1,TRBV27,TGTGCCAGCAGCTTTCCGGAGCAGTTCTTC,CASSFPEQFF
.,.,TRBJ2-1,TRBV7-6,TGTGCCAGCAGCTGGGGGGCACACAATGAGCAGTTCTTC,CASSWGAHNEQFF
TRBD1,once,TRBJ1-5,TRBV28,TGTGCCAGGTCCCGGGACAGGGATAGCAATCAGCCCCAGCATTTT,CARSRDRDSNQPQHF
.,few,TRBJ1-5,TRBV18,TGTGCCAGCTCACGAAGTGACCGGGAGGCCCAGCCCCAGCATTTT,CASSRSDREAQPQHF
.,.,TRBJ1-2,TRBV20-1,TGCAGTGCTAGAGTCAGCGGTGGCTACACCTTC,CSARVSGGYTF
.,.,TRBJ2-2,TRBV15,TGTGCCACCAGCAGAGGACACTCCGGGGAGCTGTTTTTT,CATSRGHSGELFF